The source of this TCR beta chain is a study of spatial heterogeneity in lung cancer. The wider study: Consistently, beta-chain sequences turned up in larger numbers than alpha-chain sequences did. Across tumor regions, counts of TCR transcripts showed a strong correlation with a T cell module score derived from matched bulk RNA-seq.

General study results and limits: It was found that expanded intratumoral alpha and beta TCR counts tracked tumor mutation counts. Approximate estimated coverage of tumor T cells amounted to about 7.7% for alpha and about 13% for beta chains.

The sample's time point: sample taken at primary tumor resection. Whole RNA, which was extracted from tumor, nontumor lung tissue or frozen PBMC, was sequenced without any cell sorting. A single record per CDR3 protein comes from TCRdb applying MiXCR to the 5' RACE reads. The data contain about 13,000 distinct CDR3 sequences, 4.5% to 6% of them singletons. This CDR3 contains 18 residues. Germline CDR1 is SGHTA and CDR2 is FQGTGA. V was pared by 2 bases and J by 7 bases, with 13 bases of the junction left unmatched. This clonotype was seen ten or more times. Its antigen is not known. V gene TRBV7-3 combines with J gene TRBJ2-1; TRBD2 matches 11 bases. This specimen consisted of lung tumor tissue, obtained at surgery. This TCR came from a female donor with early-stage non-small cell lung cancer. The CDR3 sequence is CASSLFPPGLADGNEQFF. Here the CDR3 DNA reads TGTGCCAGCAGCTTATTTCCGCCGGGACTAGCGGATGGGAATGAGCAGTTCTTC.